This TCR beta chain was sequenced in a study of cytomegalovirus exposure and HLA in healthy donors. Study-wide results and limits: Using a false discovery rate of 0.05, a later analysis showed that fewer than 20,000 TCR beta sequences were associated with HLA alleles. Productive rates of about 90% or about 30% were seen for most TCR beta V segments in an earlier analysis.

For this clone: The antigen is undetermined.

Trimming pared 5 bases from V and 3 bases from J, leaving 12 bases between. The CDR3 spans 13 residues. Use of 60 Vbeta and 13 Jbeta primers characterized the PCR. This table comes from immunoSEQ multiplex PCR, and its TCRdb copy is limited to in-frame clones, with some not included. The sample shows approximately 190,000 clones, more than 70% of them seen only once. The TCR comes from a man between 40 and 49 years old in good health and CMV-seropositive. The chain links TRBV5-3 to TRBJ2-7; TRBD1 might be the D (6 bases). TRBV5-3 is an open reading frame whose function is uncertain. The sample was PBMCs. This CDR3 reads CARSRDTDYEQYF. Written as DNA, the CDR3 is TGTGCCAGAAGTAGGGACACCGACTACGAGCAGTACTTC.